This T cell receptor (beta chain) was documented in a study of T cell responses to AZD1222 COVID-19 vaccine. The CDR3 sequence is 15 residues long. Germline CDR1 and CDR2: SGHRS and YFSETQ. V was cut by 4 bases and J by 0 bases, with 11 bases left in between. This table comes from immunoSEQ multiplex PCR, and its TCRdb copy is limited to in-frame clones, with some not included. This repertoire shows approximately 140,000 clones, about 90% found once; its top ten account for 9.3%. A note on this clone: Antigen specificity is unknown.

Regarding the study as a whole: Nearly half of spike-specific TCRs reportedly go after variant regions that carry no mutations. Clonal diversity was possibly underestimated; the donors were predominantly white British and more often female.

Sequenced material: peripheral blood, taken 28 days after the second AZD1222 dose. The receptor comes from an adult who received the AZD1222 COVID-19 vaccine. The gene calls are TRBV5-1 and TRBJ2-1; the D gene is possibly TRBD1 (5 bases). The CDR3 coding sequence is TGCGCCAGCAGCCAACAGGTGAGCTCCTACAATGAGCAGTTCTTC. Amino acids: CASSQQVSSYNEQFF.